This note documents a single T cell receptor (beta chain) sequence. There are a few counts of this clone. What antigen it recognizes has not been identified. No per-base quality is available; no much larger clone lies one base away. This entry comes from a study of T cells in localized non-small cell lung cancer (dated by TCRdb to 2020 to 2021). Some background on the complete study: Comparing tumors with uninvolved tumor-adjacent lungs, the study looked at the T cell repertoires of roughly 250 patients with early-stage NSCLC. The cohort was made up of around 240 treatment-naive NSCLC patients whose localized lung tumors had been resected. A mean age of around 66 years was recorded for the NSCLC patients, of whom more than 120 were male and more than 95 were female.

At diagnosis, tumor, uninvolved tumor-adjacent lung and peripheral blood were collected and then preserved as a mix of FFPE and fresh-frozen material. Blood samples were analyzed as peripheral blood mononuclear cells for TCR repertoire profiling. The immunoSEQ Assay was used to sequence TCR beta CDR3 regions from DNA. The published analysis was carried out like this. To compute T cell density, TCR beta template counts were normalized to usable DNA, which was estimated by amplifying housekeeping genes. The preseqR package was used to estimate richness by extrapolating to 400,000 templates for PBMC samples and to 120,000 templates for tissue samples. Clonality was defined as one minus Pielou's evenness. Tissue-enriched TCRs were identified by differential abundance testing using productive amino-acid clonotypes, minimum total count 5 and alpha 0.1. Repertoire overlap between compartments was quantified with the Jaccard Index and Morisita Overlap Index. GLIPH clustered TCR beta CDR3s with public tetramer-defined viral CDR3s; viral motifs required at least three viral sequences plus V-gene enrichment. TCRdb re-hosts the immuneACCESS table, in-frame sequences only. Its copies lack some clones; in the studies checked, an unresolved V gene accounts for under half of them, and the cause for the rest is not known. V, J and clone size reflect that table, while D and trimming were determined from the DNA. Here the sample has about 20,000 clones; approximately 90% occur a single time. Clones ranked in the top ten supply roughly 9% of the sample.

What the authors observed across the whole study: Uninvolved tumor-adjacent lung showed the highest T cell clonality, higher than tumor, which suggests more focused antigenic responses in the uninvolved tumor-adjacent lung. Longer overall survival was associated with higher T cell density in blood, whereas shorter survival was associated with higher clonality in adjacent lung. A median of 57 of the top 100 tumor clones turned up in the paired uninvolved adjacent lung, and approximately 30 of those clones also ranked among the top 100 of that same adjacent lung. Because of the exploratory design, TCR variables were selected using unadjusted p-values without false-discovery rate correction. Because multi-region sequencing of the tumors was not done, intratumor heterogeneity could not be ruled out.

This sequence was found in a man aged 40-75 years with stage I lung adenocarcinoma. Source: peripheral blood, taken before any cancer treatment.

This receptor carries the CDR3 CASSLAGGGEQFF. The nucleotides read TGTGCCAGCAGCTTAGCGGGAGGGGGTGAGCAGTTCTTC. The chain employs TRBV7-3 and TRBJ2-1; 9 junctional bases match TRBD2. Trimmed from V: 2 bases; trimmed from J: 9 bases; junction bases lacking a gene match: 2. CDR1 and CDR2, per the germline V gene, are SGHTA and FQGTGA. Measured from the cysteine to the phenylalanine, the CDR3 is 13 residues long. CDR3 DNA only is kept here, 39 bases in frame from base 1.